Following are 20 T cell receptor beta chains from one sample sequenced in a study of T cell responses to AZD1222 COVID-19 vaccine. Repertoires were generated with immunoSEQ multiplex PCR, while TCRdb's copy carries only in-frame clones and drops some. The repertoire has under 150,000 clones, approximately 83% of them found once; the top ten carry roughly 1.6%. The specimen comprised peripheral blood, sampled on day 0 of AZD1222 vaccination. These receptors originate from an adult in good health.

This sequence joins TRBV27 and TRBJ2-6, with 13 nucleotides matching TRBD2. The CDR3 is made up of 18 amino acids. Trimming took 5 bases from V and 0 from J; bases not matched to a gene: 4. Germline V gives CDR1 MNHEY, CDR2 SMNVEV (reference sequence). This CDR3 is CASSMGLAGYSGANVLTF. CDR3 nucleotides: TGTGCCAGCAGTATGGGACTAGCGGGGTACTCTGGGGCCAACGTCCTGACTTTC.

The chain carries TRBV30 and TRBJ2-4; D not resolved. The CDR3 consists of 13 residues. Trimming cost V 3 bases and J 4 bases, with 10 bases left between them. Germline V gene lookup returns CDR1 GTSNPN and CDR2 SVGIG (reference sequence). CDR3: CAWRRVDKNIQYF. In nucleotides, the CDR3 is TGTGCCTGGAGAAGGGTGGATAAAAACATTCAGTACTTC.

This chain's CDR3 is CASSFRETQYF. CDR3 coding DNA: TGCGCCAGCAGCTTTAGGGAGACCCAGTACTTC. J is TRBJ2-5 and V is TRBV5-1; no clear D. V was clipped by 2 bases and J by 5 bases, with 4 bases between them. Germline CDR1 and CDR2: SGHRS and YFSETQ. CDR3 length: 11 amino acids.

Regarding this clone: The sample has other DNA sequences that encode this CDR3 too. The V call is TRBV27, the J call TRBJ1-5; 8 bases agree with TRBD1. V shed 6 bases, J shed 7 bases, and the junction held 2 bases outside the gene matches. The CDR3 runs 12 residues. Germline V lookup: CDR1 MNHEY, CDR2 SMNVEV (reference sequence). The CDR3: CASRTGGQPQHF. The CDR3 DNA reads as TGTGCCAGCAGAACAGGGGGACAGCCCCAGCATTTT.

The chain is built from TRBV2 and TRBJ1-5; D is uncertain. The V and J ends lost 6 bases and 0 bases respectively, with 9 bases between them. Per the germline V gene, CDR1 is SNHLY and CDR2 is FYNNEI. The length of the CDR3 is 14 residues. The CDR3 loop is CASRGTISNQPQHF. CDR3 nucleotide sequence: TGTGCCAGCAGGGGCACAATTAGCAATCAGCCCCAGCATTTT. Supplemented by reference TRBV2 and TRBJ1-5, the full variable domain reads EPEVTQTPSHQVTQMGQEVILRCVPISNHLYFYWYRQILGQKVEFLVSFYNNEISEKSEIFDDQFSVERPDGSNFTLKIRSTKLEDSAMYFCASRGTISNQPQHFGDGTRLSIL.

The chain is built from TRBV9 and TRBJ1-2; perhaps TRBD1 as D (6 bases). V dropped 3 bases and J dropped 3 bases, with 9 bases sitting between them. This CDR3 contains 13 residues. Per the germline V gene, CDR1 is SGDLS and CDR2 is YYNGEE. Here the CDR3 DNA reads TGTGCCAGCAGCGACCAGGGGCACTATGGCTACACCTTC. As protein: CASSDQGHYGYTF. The variable domain in full, completed from reference TRBV9 and TRBJ1-2, reads DSGVTQTPKHLITATGQRVTLRCSPRSGDLSVYWYQQSLDQGLQFLIQYYNGEERAKGNILERFSAQQFPDLHSELNLSSLELGDSALYFCASSDQGHYGYTFGSGTRLTVV.

The rearrangement uses TRBV7-2 and TRBJ1-6; TRBD1 aligns across 7 bases. Trimming cost V 11 bases and J 8 bases; bases outside gene matches: 15. CDR3 length equals 15 residues. CDR1 SGHTA and CDR2 FQGNSA come from the germline V gene. The CDR3 spells CASGQGELRDSPLHF. The CDR3 DNA is TGTGCCTCTGGGCAGGGGGAACTCCGGGATTCACCCCTCCACTTT.

The chain combines TRBV5-1 with TRBJ1-1, with 7 bases that match TRBD1. Germline CDR1 reads SGHRS; CDR2 reads YFSETQ. The trim removed 5 bases at V and 0 bases at J, leaving 16 bases unmatched. CDR3 size: 18 residues. The CDR3 sequence is CASRSQRGRRVMNTEAFF. The DNA of the CDR3 is TGCGCCAGCAGATCCCAAAGGGGGCGCCGGGTCATGAACACTGAAGCTTTCTTT.

The rearrangement links TRBV14 to TRBJ1-3; TRBD1 might be the D (5 bases). The germline gives CDR1 SGHDN, CDR2 FVKESK. V dropped 2 bases and J dropped 4 bases, with 18 bases sitting between them. The CDR3 is 17 amino acids. The CDR3 reads CASSQINRLSSGNTIYF. In DNA, the CDR3 is TGTGCCAGCAGCCAAATAAACAGGCTAAGCTCCGGAAACACCATATATTTT. Drawing the rest from reference TRBV14 and TRBJ1-3, the complete variable domain is EAGVTQFPSHSVIEKGQTVTLRCDPISGHDNLYWYRRVMGKEIKFLLHFVKESKQDESGMPNNRFLAERTGGTYSTLKVQPAELEDSGVYFCASSQINRLSSGNTIYFGEGSWLTVV.

The rearrangement joins TRBV19 to TRBJ1-5, with 7 bases fitting TRBD1. Trimming at V came to 10 bases and at J to 1 base, leaving 7 bases not matched to a gene. The CDR3 spans 14 residues. Germline CDR1 is LNHDA and CDR2 is SQIVND (reference sequence). The CDR3 DNA is TGTGCCACCCAGGGACAGCTCAGCAATCAGCCCCAGCATTTT. Its protein product is CATQGQLSNQPQHF.

This clone has a handful of counts. The J gene is TRBJ1-1, the V gene TRBV5-1, with D possibly being TRBD1 (5 bases). The CDR3 spans 15 residues. The germline V gene encodes CDR1 SGHRS and CDR2 YFSETQ. Trimming stripped 0 bases from V and 0 bases from J, with 9 bases between. CDR3 sequence reads: CASSLAVQVNTEAFF. The CDR3 DNA reads as TGCGCCAGCAGCTTGGCCGTACAGGTGAACACTGAAGCTTTCTTT. Full variable domain (missing parts from reference TRBV5-1 and TRBJ1-1): KAGVTQTPRYLIKTRGQQVTLSCSPISGHRSVSWYQQTPGQGLQFLFEYFSETQRNKGNFPGRFSGRQFSNSRSEMNVSTLELGDSALYLCASSLAVQVNTEAFFGQGTRLTVV.

Remarks on this clone: Relative to the germline gene, one junction end is altered; a read error may explain this. The rearrangement links TRBV18 to TRBJ2-3; 9 bases fit TRBD1. The CDR3 spans 11 residues. Germline V gives CDR1 KGHSH, CDR2 LQKENI. The DNA of the CDR3 is TGTGCCAGCTCATACGGACAGGGGCTCCTCTTT. Translating it yields CASSYGQGLLF.

The chain links TRBV10-2 to TRBJ1-1; D ambiguous. Germline V gene data show CDR1 as WSHSY and CDR2 as SAAADI. The CDR3 contains 18 residues. Trimming removed 4 bases at V and 0 bases at J, with 21 bases between. The CDR3 DNA reads as TGCGCCAGCAGTGTGGATCGGCCGTCCCTGATCATGAACACTGAAGCTTTCTTT. Its protein is CASSVDRPSLIMNTEAFF.

The chain links TRBV5-4 to TRBJ1-2, with a weak D call TRBD1 (5 bases). The V end lost 0 bases, the J end lost 6 bases, and 9 bases lay between the germline ends. The CDR3 has 13 residues. Germline values: CDR1 SGHNT, CDR2 YYREEE (reference sequence). The CDR3 nucleotides are TGTGCCAGCAGCTTGGCGGGGGGGGATGGCTACACCTTC. This encodes CASSLAGGDGYTF. Full variable domain (rest looked up from reference TRBV5-4 and TRBJ1-2): ETGVTQSPTHLIKTRGQQVTLRCSSQSGHNTVSWYQQALGQGPQFIFQYYREEENGRGNFPPRFSGLQFPNYSSELNVNALELDDSALYLCASSLAGGDGYTFGSGTRLTVV.

This chain connects TRBV7-3 to TRBJ2-3; D remains ambiguous. V shed 3 bases and J shed 0 bases, with 7 bases lying between them. This CDR3 region has 14 residues. From germline, CDR1 is SGHTA and CDR2 FQGTGA. CDR3 DNA sequence: TGTGCCAGCAGCTTTCAAACTAGCACAGATACGCAGTATTTT. Translation gives CASSFQTSTDTQYF.

This clone was seen once. The V and J genes are TRBV10-2 and TRBJ2-3; 9 nucleotides agree with TRBD1. Germline V gene lookup returns CDR1 WSHSY and CDR2 SAAADI. V lost 2 bases to trimming and J lost 5 bases; unmatched junction nucleotides: 2. There are 14 residues in the CDR3. The CDR3 DNA reads as TGCGCCAGCAGTGAGACAGGGGGCAGAGATACGCAGTATTTT. This codes for CASSETGGRDTQYF.

This chain joins TRBV24-1 and TRBJ2-2; 9 bases match TRBD1. Germline values: CDR1 KGHDR, CDR2 SFDVKD. This CDR3 comprises 17 residues. V shed 3 bases, J shed 7 bases, and the junction held 11 bases outside the gene matches. The CDR3, as DNA: TGTGCCACCAGTGATGCCCCGGGACAGGGAATGGGCGGGGAGCTGTTTTTT. Residues: CATSDAPGQGMGGELFF.

This chain's CDR3 is CASRVGTAYNSPLHF. The CDR3 DNA reads as TGCGCCAGCAGGGTCGGGACAGCATATAATTCACCCCTCCACTTT. The chain joins TRBV4-1 to TRBJ1-6; 7 nucleotides line up with TRBD1. V dropped 6 bases and J dropped 4; count of bases not matched to a gene: 6. Germline lookup yields CDR1 MGHRA and CDR2 YSYEKL. The CDR3 contains 15 residues.

This rearrangement joins TRBV6-7 to TRBJ1-2; D may be TRBD1 (5 bases). TRBV6-7 is noted as an ORF with a role that remains uncertain. This CDR3 spans 14 amino acids. V lost 5 bases to trimming and J lost 4 bases, with 14 bases between them. CDR3 coding DNA: TGTGCCAGCAGTCACGGGACCTACTCCTATGGCTACACCTTC. It yields the protein CASSHGTYSYGYTF.

This chain links TRBV27 with TRBJ1-6, with unresolved D. The CDR3 totals 14 residues. V lost 5 bases to trimming and J lost 4 bases, with 9 bases between them. Germline loops: CDR1 MNHEY, CDR2 SMNVEV (reference sequence). The CDR3 reads CASSPQMYNSPLHF. The CDR3, as DNA: TGTGCCAGCAGTCCTCAGATGTATAATTCACCCCTCCACTTT.